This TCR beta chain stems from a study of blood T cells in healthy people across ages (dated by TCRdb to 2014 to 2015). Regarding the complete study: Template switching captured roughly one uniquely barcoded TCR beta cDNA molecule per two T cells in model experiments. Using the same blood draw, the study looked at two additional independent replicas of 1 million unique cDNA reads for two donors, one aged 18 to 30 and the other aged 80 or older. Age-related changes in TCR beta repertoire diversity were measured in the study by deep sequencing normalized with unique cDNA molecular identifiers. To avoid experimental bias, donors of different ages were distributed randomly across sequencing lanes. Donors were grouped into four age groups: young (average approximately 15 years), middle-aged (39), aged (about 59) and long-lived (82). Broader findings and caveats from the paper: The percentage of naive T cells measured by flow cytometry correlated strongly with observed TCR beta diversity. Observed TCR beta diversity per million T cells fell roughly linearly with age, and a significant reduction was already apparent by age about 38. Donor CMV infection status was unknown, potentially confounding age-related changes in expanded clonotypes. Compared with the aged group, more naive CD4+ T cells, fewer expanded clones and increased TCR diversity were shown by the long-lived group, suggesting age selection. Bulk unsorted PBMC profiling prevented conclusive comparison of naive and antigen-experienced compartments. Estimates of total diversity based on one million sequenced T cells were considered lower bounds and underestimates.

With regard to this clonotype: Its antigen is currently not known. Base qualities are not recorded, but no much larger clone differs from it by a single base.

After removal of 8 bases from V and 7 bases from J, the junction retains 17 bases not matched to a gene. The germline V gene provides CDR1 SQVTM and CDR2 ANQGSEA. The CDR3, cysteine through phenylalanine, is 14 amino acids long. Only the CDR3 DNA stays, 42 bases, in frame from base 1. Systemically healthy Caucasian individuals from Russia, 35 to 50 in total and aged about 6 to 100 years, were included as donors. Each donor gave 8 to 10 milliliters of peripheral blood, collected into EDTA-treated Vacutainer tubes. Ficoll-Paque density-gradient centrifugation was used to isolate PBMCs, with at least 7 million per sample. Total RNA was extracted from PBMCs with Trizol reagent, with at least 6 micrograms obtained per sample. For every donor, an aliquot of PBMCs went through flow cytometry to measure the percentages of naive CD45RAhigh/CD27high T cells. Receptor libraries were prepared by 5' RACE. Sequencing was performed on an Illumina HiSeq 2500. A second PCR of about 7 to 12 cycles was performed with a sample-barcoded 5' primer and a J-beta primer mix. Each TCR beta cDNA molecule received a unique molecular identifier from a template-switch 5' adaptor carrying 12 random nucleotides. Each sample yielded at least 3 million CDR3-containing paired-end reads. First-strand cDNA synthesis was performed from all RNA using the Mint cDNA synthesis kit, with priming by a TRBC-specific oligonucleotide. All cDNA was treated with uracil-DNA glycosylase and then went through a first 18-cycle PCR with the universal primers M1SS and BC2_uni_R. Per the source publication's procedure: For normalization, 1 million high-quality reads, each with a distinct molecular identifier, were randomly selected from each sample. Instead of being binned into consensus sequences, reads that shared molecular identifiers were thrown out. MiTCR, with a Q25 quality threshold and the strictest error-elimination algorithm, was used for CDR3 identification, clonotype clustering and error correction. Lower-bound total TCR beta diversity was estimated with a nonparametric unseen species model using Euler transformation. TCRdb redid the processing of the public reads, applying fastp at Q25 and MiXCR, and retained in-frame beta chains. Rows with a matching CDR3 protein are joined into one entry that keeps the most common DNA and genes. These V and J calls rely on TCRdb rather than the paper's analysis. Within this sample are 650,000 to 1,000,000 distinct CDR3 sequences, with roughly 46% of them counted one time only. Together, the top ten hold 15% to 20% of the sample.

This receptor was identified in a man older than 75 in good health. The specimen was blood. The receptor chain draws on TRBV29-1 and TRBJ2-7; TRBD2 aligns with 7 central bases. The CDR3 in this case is CSSVGFGLGNEQYF. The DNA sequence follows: TGCAGCTCCGTTGGTTTCGGACTAGGAAATGAGCAGTACTTC.